This T cell receptor beta chain was obtained from a study of shared clonotypes between healthy human individuals. On the study more broadly: CD4 naive and memory got three plates each, CD8 naive two, CD8 memory one.

Regarding this clone: Its matching antigen is unknown.

Deep was the level used in running the assay. DNA at approximately 200 ng, about 30,000 T cell genomes, went into sorted-subset replicate PCRs. Clones were read by immunoSEQ multiplex PCR, and TCRdb kept only the in-frame ones, dropping some. The sample records some 2 million clones, approximately 95% being singletons. Overall study findings and caveats: Limited genetic and exposure-history diversity came from having few donors.

The germline gives CDR1 SGHRS, CDR2 YFSETQ. The CDR3 spans 19 residues. The V end was cut by 1 base, the J end by 4 bases, with 21 bases between. The sequence derives from a man between 18 and 29 years old in good health. The chain combines TRBV5-1 with TRBJ2-6; TRBD1 is a possible D gene (6 bases). Sequencing used naive CD4+ T cells sorted from blood. The subset is: CD45RA+ positively selected. CDR3 bases: TGCGCCAGCAGCTTGAACGGACAGCCGCCGGGCGAAGGGGCCAACGTCCTGACTTTC. It encodes CASSLNGQPPGEGANVLTF.